This is a list of T cell receptor beta chains from one sample in a study of CD8 T cells in Susac syndrome. Each CDR3 protein is one row after TCRdb ran MiXCR on the immunoSEQ multiplex PCR reads. The profile shows 180,000 or so distinct CDR3 sequences, roughly 95% of them singletons. Sequenced sample: CD4+ T cells from PBMCs. These receptor sequences come from a human donor in good health. Each CDR3 is given without its conserved first and last residue. Fields, in order: V gene, J gene, clone size, CDR3 protein. Only some rows state a clone size, as once, few, many or a class for expanded clones.

TRBV18	TRBJ2-3	.	ASGETSKTDTQY
TRBV4-2	TRBJ2-2	.	ASSQVGSVLGVVLF
TRBV24-1	TRBJ2-7	.	ATSDQRGTGGQY
TRBV29-1	TRBJ1-2	.	SAGDGNYGYT
TRBV9	TRBJ2-1	.	ASSAGQGGFNEQF
TRBV24-1	TRBJ1-1	.	ATSKASGDRAEAF
TRBV30	TRBJ2-2	.	AWMVGNTGELF
TRBV29-1	TRBJ2-3	.	SVHYADTQY
TRBV11-3	TRBJ1-5	.	ASSPSDRVGQPQH
TRBV18	TRBJ2-7	.	ASSDGTISYEQY
TRBV28	TRBJ2-1	.	ASSPGGAGDHEQF
TRBV29-1	TRBJ2-5	.	SVEVQETQY
TRBV19	TRBJ1-1	.	ASSMQGGNTEAF
TRBV7-2	TRBJ2-7	.	ASSVLAGPSYEQY
TRBV28	TRBJ2-7	.	ATASRGLSYEQY
TRBV7-2	TRBJ2-1	.	ASSLDPTSRRF
TRBV9	TRBJ2-3	.	ASSVVGSRPSKEDTQY
TRBV30	TRBJ2-7	.	AWSEGGGGGYEQY
TRBV29-1	TRBJ2-1	.	SVTIQYNEQF
TRBV20-1	TRBJ2-3	once	SAPAQGATDTQY
TRBV20-1	TRBJ2-1	.	SASTLLAGDLRSYNEQF
TRBV30	TRBJ2-1	.	AWRERGSSYNEQF
TRBV27	TRBJ1-1	.	ASSMLVGGRDRTNTEAF
TRBV7-2	TRBJ1-2	.	ASSLDEAYGYT
TRBV19	TRBJ2-2	once	ASSNPGDTGELF
TRBV9	TRBJ2-1	.	ASSADTGTTGAYNEQF
TRBV12-3/TRBV12-4	TRBJ1-2	.	ASLPTGAMNYGYT
TRBV9	TRBJ1-5	.	ASSPNPGVGQPQH
TRBV12-3/TRBV12-4	TRBJ2-3	.	ATAGQLATDTQY
TRBV3-1	TRBJ2-2	.	ASSPRASNTGELF
TRBV20-1	TRBJ1-1	.	SAPDKGGSNTEAF
TRBV7-7	TRBJ2-3	few	ASSLGQGPDTQY
TRBV20-1	TRBJ2-3	.	SAITERENTDTQY
TRBV28	TRBJ2-5	.	ASSNGGVETQY
TRBV15	TRBJ1-5	.	ATSRARWNPQH
TRBV20-1	TRBJ2-7	.	SAQRVSSYEQY
TRBV12-3/TRBV12-4	TRBJ2-1	.	ASSLNPMAQF
TRBV5-6	TRBJ2-3	.	ASSLTSGRLTDTQY
TRBV3-1	TRBJ1-2	.	ASSQEATSGYT
TRBV20-1	TRBJ2-2	.	SALGGGGTGELF
TRBV6-2/TRBV6-3	TRBJ2-1	.	ASNRGVTSYNEQF
TRBV3-1	TRBJ1-1	.	ASSQDGTVKGAF
TRBV30	TRBJ2-1	.	AWSVGRTGVNEQF
TRBV19	TRBJ1-1	few	ASSVGTEAF
TRBV14	TRBJ2-1	.	ASSIRTEGSNEQF
TRBV29-1	TRBJ1-2	.	SVIRDGSYGYT
TRBV30	TRBJ2-5	.	AWSLGTLQETQY
TRBV4-3	TRBJ2-1	once	ASSQASSGSYEQF
TRBV20-1	TRBJ2-7	.	SARDLAGVGYEQY
TRBV29-1	TRBJ1-2	.	SVPGQGAIHGYT
TRBV20-1	TRBJ1-1	.	SARTQGNTEAF
TRBV11-2	TRBJ2-5	.	ASSLVAGGSETQY
TRBV6-2/TRBV6-3	TRBJ2-3	few	ASRGDYTDTQY
TRBV29-1	TRBJ1-2	once	SVVGSDREGYGYT